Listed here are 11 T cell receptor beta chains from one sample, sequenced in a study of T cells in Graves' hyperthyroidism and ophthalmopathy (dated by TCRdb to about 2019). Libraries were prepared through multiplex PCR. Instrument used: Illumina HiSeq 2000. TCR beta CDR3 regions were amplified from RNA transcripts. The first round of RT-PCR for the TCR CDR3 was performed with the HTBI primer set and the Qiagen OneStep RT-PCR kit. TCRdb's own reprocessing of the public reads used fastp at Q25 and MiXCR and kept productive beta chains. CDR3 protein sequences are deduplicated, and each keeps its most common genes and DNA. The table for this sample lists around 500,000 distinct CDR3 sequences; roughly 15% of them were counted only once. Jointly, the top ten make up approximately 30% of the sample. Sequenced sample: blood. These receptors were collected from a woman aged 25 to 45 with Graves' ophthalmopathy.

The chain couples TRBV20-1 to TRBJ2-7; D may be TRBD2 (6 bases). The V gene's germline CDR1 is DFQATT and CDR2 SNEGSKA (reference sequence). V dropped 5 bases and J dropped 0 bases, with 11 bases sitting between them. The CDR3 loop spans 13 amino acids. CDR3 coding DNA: TGCAGTGCTCGGCGGGACGGCTCCTACGAGCAGTACTTC. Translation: CSARRDGSYEQYF.

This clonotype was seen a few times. The CDR3 region has the DNA TGCAGTGCTAGCTTCACGACAGGGGGCGGAAACACCATATATTTT. Its translation: CSASFTTGGGNTIYF. The V call is TRBV20-1, the J call TRBJ1-3; 10 bases are a match to TRBD1. The junction had 6 bases not matched to a gene; V was cut back by 3 bases and J by 4 bases. Germline CDR1 and CDR2: DFQATT and SNEGSKA (reference sequence). This CDR3 comprises 15 residues.

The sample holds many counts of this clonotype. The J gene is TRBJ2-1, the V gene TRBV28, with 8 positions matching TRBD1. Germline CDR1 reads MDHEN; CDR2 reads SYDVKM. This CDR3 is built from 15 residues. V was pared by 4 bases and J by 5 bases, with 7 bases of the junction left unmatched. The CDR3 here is CASSSPGGAHNEQFF. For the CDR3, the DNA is TGTGCCAGCAGTTCCCCAGGGGGCGCACACAATGAGCAGTTCTTC. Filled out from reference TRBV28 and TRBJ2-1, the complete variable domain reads DVKVTQSSRYLVKRTGEKVFLECVQDMDHENMFWYRQDPGLGLRLIYFSYDVKMKEKGDIPEGYSVSREKKERFSLILESASTNQTSMYLCASSSPGGAHNEQFFGPGTRLTVL.

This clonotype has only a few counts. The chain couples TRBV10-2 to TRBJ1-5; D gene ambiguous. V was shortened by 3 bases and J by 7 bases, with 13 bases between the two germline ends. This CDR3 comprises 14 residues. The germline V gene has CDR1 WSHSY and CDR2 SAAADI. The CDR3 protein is CASSDVSLNQPQHF. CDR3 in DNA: TGCGCCAGCAGTGACGTCAGCCTTAACCAGCCCCAGCATTTT.

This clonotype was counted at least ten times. This CDR3 reads CASSLRGQGSEQYF. CDR3 in DNA: TGTGCCAGCAGCTTAAGGGGACAGGGTTCCGAGCAGTACTTC. V gene TRBV7-2 combines with J gene TRBJ2-7; 9 positions agree with TRBD1. CDR3 length equals 14 residues. Germline V lookup: CDR1 SGHTA, CDR2 FQGNSA. Trimming removed 2 bases from V and 6 bases from J; junction bases left unmatched: 5. Drawing the rest from reference TRBV7-2 and TRBJ2-7, the complete variable domain is GAGVSQSPSNKVTEKGKDVELRCDPISGHTALYWYRQSLGQGLEFLIYFQGNSAPDKSGLPSDRFSAERTGGSVSTLTIQRTQQEDSAVYLCASSLRGQGSEQYFGPGTRLTVT.

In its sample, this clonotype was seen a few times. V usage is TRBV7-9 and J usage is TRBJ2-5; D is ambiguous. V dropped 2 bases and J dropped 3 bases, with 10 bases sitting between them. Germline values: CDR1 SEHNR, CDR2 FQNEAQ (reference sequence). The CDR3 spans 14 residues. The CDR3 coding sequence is TGTGCCAGCAGCTTAAGGGTAGAAGAAGAGACCCAGTACTTC. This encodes CASSLRVEEETQYF.

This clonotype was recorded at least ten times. The CDR3, as DNA: TGTGCCAGCAGCCAAGATATCAAGCGGGAGGTAAGGGGCTACAATGAGCAGTTCTTC. Protein: CASSQDIKREVRGYNEQFF. The chain is built from TRBV3-1 and TRBJ2-1; 9 bases line up with TRBD2. The junction had 12 bases not matched to a gene; V was cut back by 0 bases and J by 3 bases. Germline loops: CDR1 LGHDT, CDR2 YNNKEL (reference sequence). The CDR3 loop spans 19 amino acids.

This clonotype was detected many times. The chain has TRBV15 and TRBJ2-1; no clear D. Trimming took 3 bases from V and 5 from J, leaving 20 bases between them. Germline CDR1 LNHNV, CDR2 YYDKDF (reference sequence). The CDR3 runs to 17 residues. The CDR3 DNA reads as TGTGCCACCAGCAGTGCTAGACGGGCCGTCGTGGACAATGAGCAGTTCTTC. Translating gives CATSSARRAVVDNEQFF.

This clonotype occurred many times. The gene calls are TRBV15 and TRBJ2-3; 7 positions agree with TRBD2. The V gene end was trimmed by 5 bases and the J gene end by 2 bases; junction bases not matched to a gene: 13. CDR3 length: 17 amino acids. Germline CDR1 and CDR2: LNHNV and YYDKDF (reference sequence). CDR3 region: CATSGFGGGGFTDTQYF. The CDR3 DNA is TGTGCCACCAGCGGCTTTGGAGGCGGGGGATTCACAGATACGCAGTATTTT.

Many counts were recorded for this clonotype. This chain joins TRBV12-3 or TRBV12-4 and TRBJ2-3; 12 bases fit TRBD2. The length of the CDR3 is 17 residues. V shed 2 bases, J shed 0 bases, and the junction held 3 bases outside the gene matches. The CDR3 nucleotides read TGTGCCAGCAGTTTATCGGGACTAGCGGGTAGCACAGATACGCAGTATTTT. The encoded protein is CASSLSGLAGSTDTQYF.

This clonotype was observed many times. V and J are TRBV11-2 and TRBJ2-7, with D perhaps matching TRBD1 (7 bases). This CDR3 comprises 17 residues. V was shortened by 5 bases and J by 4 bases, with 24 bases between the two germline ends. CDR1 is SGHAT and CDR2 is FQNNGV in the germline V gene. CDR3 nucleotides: TGTGCCAGCAGCCCACCCTCTGGAGGGACAGAGACGTACGAGCAGTACTTC. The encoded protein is CASSPPSGGTETYEQYF.